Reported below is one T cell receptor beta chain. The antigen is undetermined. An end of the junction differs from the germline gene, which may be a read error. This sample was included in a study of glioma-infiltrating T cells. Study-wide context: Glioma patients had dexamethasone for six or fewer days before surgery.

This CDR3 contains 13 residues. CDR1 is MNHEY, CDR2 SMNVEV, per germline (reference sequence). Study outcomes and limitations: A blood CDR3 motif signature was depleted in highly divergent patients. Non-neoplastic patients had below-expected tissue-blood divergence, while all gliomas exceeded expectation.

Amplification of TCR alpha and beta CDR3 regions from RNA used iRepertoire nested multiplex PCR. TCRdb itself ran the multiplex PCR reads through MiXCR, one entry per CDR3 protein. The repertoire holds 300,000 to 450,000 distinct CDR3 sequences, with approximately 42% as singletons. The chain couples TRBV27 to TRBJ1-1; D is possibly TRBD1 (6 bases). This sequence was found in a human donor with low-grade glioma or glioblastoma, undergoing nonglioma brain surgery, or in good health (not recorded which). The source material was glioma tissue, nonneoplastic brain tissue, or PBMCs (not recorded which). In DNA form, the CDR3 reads TGTGCCAGCAGGGGGGACACGAACACTGAAGCTCTCTTT. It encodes CASRGDTNTEALF.